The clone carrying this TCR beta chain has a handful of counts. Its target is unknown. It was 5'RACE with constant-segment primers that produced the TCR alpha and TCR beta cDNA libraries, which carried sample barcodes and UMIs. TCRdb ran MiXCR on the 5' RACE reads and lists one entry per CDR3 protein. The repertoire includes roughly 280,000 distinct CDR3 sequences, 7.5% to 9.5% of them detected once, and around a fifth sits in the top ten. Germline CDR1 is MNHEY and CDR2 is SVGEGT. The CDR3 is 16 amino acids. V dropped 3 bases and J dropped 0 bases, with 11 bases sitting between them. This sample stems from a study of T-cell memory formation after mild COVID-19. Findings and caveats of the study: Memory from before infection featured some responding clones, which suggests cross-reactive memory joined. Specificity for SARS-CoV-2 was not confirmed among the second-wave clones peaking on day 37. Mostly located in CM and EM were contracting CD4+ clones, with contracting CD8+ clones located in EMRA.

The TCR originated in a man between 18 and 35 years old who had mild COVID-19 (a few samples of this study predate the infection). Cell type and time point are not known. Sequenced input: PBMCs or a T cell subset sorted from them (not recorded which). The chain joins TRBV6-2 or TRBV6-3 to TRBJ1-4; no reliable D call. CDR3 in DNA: TGTGCCAGCAGTTATGCCAGACGAACAACTAATGAAAAACTGTTTTTT. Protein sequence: CASSYARRTTNEKLFF.